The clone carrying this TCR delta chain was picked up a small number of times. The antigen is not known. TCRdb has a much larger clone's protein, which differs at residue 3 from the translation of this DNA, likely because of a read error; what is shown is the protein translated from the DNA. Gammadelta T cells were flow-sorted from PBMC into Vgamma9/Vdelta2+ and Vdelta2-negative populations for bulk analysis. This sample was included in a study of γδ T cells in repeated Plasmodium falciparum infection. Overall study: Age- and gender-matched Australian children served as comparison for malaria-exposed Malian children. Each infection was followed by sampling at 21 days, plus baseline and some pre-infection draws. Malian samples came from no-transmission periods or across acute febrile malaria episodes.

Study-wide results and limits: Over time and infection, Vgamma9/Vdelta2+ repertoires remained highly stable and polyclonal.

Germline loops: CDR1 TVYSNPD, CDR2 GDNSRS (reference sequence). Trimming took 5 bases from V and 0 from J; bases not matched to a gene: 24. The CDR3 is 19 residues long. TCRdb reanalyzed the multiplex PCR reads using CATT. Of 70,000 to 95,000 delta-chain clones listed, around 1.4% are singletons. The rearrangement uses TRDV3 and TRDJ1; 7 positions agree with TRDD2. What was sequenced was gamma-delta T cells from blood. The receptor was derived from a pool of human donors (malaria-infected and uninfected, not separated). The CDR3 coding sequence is TGTGCCGTTAACGGAGGTTCCTACCCCGAGTTGGGGAACACCGATAAACTCATCTTT. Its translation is CAVNGGSYPELGNTDKLIF.